This T cell receptor beta chain was captured in a study of cytomegalovirus exposure and HLA in healthy donors. The V gene's germline CDR1 is GTSNPN and CDR2 SVGIG (reference sequence). Germline trimming cut 0 bases from V and 8 bases from J; bases unmatched to any gene: 9. The length of the CDR3 is 14 residues. This clone was observed a single time. Its antigen remains unidentified. Overall study findings and caveats: Earlier analysis yielded a pattern in which most TCR beta V segments were productive about 90% or about 30% of the time.

Researchers ran the PCR with 60 Vbeta and 13 Jbeta primers. Sequenced by immunoSEQ multiplex PCR; TCRdb stores in-frame clones only, minus some. The sample lists some 160,000 clones, approximately 80% occurring once. This receptor was identified in a male donor in good health and CMV-seropositive. The chain is built from TRBV30 and TRBJ1-2, with TRBD1 matching 7 bases. Sequencing was done on a sample of PBMCs. The CDR3 here is CAWSVRRGGGGYTF. The CDR3 DNA is TGTGCCTGGAGTGTACGACGAGGGGGCGGAGGCTACACCTTC.